One TCR beta chain is described in this entry. No antigen is known for it. Qualities for individual bases were not recorded, and no much larger clone is one base off. The record originates from a study of control samples from healthy donors and cancer patients (dated by TCRdb to 2020 to 2021). Receptor libraries were prepared by the immunoSEQ multiplex PCR assay. The table was pulled from immuneACCESS by TCRdb, which kept in-frame rearrangements only. Such tables lose some clones; where checked, under half of the loss comes from unresolved V genes, and the rest has no known cause. Here the sample has around 140,000 clones; around 90% occur a single time. Roughly 2.7% of the sample belongs to the ten largest clones. Relative to germline, V is 4 bases shorter and J is 7 bases shorter, with 11 bases between their ends. The CDR3 contains 13 residues, cysteine and phenylalanine counted. Only the CDR3 region is kept as DNA, spanning 39 bases read in frame from base 1.

Sequences were obtained from blood. The sequence derives from a man between 35 and 55 years old in good health. The chain is made from TRBV12-3 or TRBV12-4 and TRBJ1-5; no D gene can be assigned with confidence. The DNA sequence reads TGTGCCAGCAGTTGGCGGTACGGACAGCCCCAGCATTTT. This gives the protein CASSWRYGQPQHF.